Included here is one TCR beta chain sequence, with context. This entry is derived from a study of T cells in Graves' hyperthyroidism and ophthalmopathy. Study-wide context: The authors collected peripheral blood at initial diagnosis, before any treatment.

The TCR beta CDR3 regions underwent amplification using RNA transcripts as the source. The HTBI primer set drove a first-round RT-PCR of the TCR CDR3. TCRdb used MiXCR to reprocess the multiplex PCR reads, holding one entry per CDR3 protein. Here the sample spans 650,000 to 850,000 distinct CDR3 sequences, roughly 20% being singletons. The study based diagnoses on clinical symptoms, serum thyroxine and TRAb, thyroid ultrasound and orbital computed tomography. This receptor was identified in a woman aged 45-59 years with Graves' hyperthyroidism that later progressed to Graves' ophthalmopathy. The material sequenced was blood.

The CDR3 region is CSASLGQGTSPLHF. CDR3 in DNA: TGCAGTGCTAGTTTGGGACAGGGGACCTCACCCCTCCACTTT. The rearrangement uses TRBV20-1 and TRBJ1-6; 10 bases are shared with TRBD1. Per germline, CDR1 DFQATT and CDR2 SNEGSKA (reference sequence). Losses at the gene ends were 3 bases for V and 10 bases for J; bases not matched to a gene: 6. The length of the CDR3 is 14 residues.